Reported below is one T cell receptor (beta chain). The data derive from a study of memory CD4+ T cells and cytomegalovirus serostatus. The sort gate was single viable CD3+CD4+CD8-CD45RO+ cells for memory CD4+ T cells. Sequencing used immunoSEQ multiplex PCR; TCRdb keeps in-frame clones, though not all of them. Of about 64,000 clones in the sample, approximately 77% are singletons; the top ten hold roughly 0.94%. Per the germline V gene, CDR1 is SGHTA and CDR2 is FQGNSA. The CDR3 spans 14 residues. V was clipped by 5 bases and J by 1 base; unmatched bases: 4. This sequence joins TRBV7-2 and TRBJ1-2; 7 bases fit TRBD1. The clonotype originates from an adult in good health and CMV-seronegative. Input material: memory CD4+ T cells from blood. The CDR3 nucleotides read TGTGCCAGCAGCCCCCGACAGGGTAACTATGGCTACACCTTC. It is translated as CASSPRQGNYGYTF.